One sample yielded the 7 T cell receptor beta chains listed below, sequenced in a study of T cell responses to AZD1222 COVID-19 vaccine. Sequencing was performed with immunoSEQ multiplex PCR; in TCRdb, only in-frame clones are kept and a portion is missing. The sample contains some 190,000 clones, 85% to 95% of which appear only once. Material: peripheral blood, obtained 28 days after the second AZD1222 dose. These receptors came from an adult who received the AZD1222 COVID-19 vaccine.

This chain uses TRBV5-4 with TRBJ2-3; D gene unclear. This CDR3 spans 12 amino acids. V lost 2 bases, J lost 6 bases, and 7 bases lay in between. CDR1 is SGHNT and CDR2 is YYREEE in the germline V gene (reference sequence). The DNA for the CDR3 is TGTGCCAGCAGCTTCCCCCCGGATACGCAGTATTTT. Translated: CASSFPPDTQYF. Full variable domain (missing parts from reference TRBV5-4 and TRBJ2-3): ETGVTQSPTHLIKTRGQQVTLRCSSQSGHNTVSWYQQALGQGPQFIFQYYREEENGRGNFPPRFSGLQFPNYSSELNVNALELDDSALYLCASSFPPDTQYFGPGTRLTVL.

The rearrangement uses TRBV5-1 and TRBJ1-1; D call uncertain. The CDR3 extends over 15 amino acids. CDR1 and CDR2 (germline): SGHRS, YFSETQ. With 0 bases removed from V and 3 bases from J, the gap between germline ends came to 12 bases. CDR3 sequence: CASSLGTGADTEAFF. For the CDR3, the DNA is TGCGCCAGCAGCTTGGGCACGGGAGCGGACACTGAAGCTTTCTTT.

The rearrangement joins TRBV20-1 to TRBJ2-1; no clear D. Deletions cut 2 bases from V and 4 bases from J, with 3 bases between. CDR1 is DFQATT and CDR2 is SNEGSKA in the germline V gene (reference sequence). CDR3 length: 11 residues. CDR3 region: CSARRYNEQFF. The CDR3 DNA reads TGCAGTGCTAGACGGTACAATGAGCAGTTCTTC.

This chain joins TRBV27 and TRBJ2-7, with 9 bases aligning to TRBD2. Trimming cost V 2 bases and J 4 bases; bases outside gene matches: 9. The CDR3 sequence is 16 residues long. Per germline, CDR1 MNHEY and CDR2 SMNVEV (reference sequence). In DNA, the CDR3 is TGTGCCAGCAGTTTAATTGTGGCGGGAGGGCGGTACGAGCAGTACTTC. Protein sequence: CASSLIVAGGRYEQYF.

V gene TRBV30 combines with J gene TRBJ1-2, with 7 bases lining up with TRBD1. Germline V CDR1 and CDR2: GTSNPN, SVGIG (reference sequence). J lost 4 bases, V lost 6 bases, and 14 bases had no gene match. The CDR3 is made up of 15 amino acids. CDR3 DNA sequence: TGTGCCTGCTTACGAGGGACAGCGGGGGGCTATGGCTACACCTTC. Protein: CACLRGTAGGYGYTF.

This rearrangement joins TRBV5-5 to TRBJ2-7; TRBD1 agrees at 10 bases. V shed 4 bases and J 5 bases; nucleotides not matched to a gene: 9. This CDR3 region has 15 residues. The germline V gene has CDR1 SGHKS and CDR2 YYEKEE (reference sequence). The CDR3 spells CASSVGPGTGDEQYF. CDR3 coding DNA: TGTGCCAGCAGCGTGGGGCCCGGGACAGGGGACGAGCAGTACTTC.

This chain links TRBV3-1 (or the pseudogene TRBV3-2) with TRBJ2-2, with 14 bases lining up with TRBD2. The CDR3 length is 17 residues. Germline assignment: CDR1 LGHDT and CDR2 YNNKEL (reference sequence). The V segment lost 1 base and the J segment 3 bases; nucleotides outside the gene matches: 1. The CDR3 sequence: CASSQGTSGGYTGELFF. The CDR3 bases are TGTGCCAGCAGCCAAGGGACTAGCGGGGGGTACACCGGGGAGCTGTTTTTT.